The entry below describes one T cell receptor beta chain. The target antigen is unknown. Processing of graft tissue released intraepithelial and lamina propria lymphocytes. This specimen comes from a study of graft-versus-host responses after intestinal transplantation. Trimming shortened V by 3 bases and J by 4 bases, and 14 bases separated the two germline ends. The germline V gene encodes CDR1 MDHEN and CDR2 SYDVKM. The CDR3 has 15 amino acids. Regarding the study as a whole: In patients with graft-donor T cell macrochimerism, allograft graft-versus-host to host-versus-graft clonal ratios were high. Investigators detected GvH clones in recipient marrow, with some emerging earlier in ileum or blood.

The table came from immunoSEQ multiplex PCR; TCRdb's copy has only in-frame clones and leaves some out. This table holds over 15,000 clones, over 70% found once. This clonotype was sampled from a human patient who received an intestinal transplant, so some T cells may come from the graft donor. V gene TRBV28 combines with J gene TRBJ2-3, with D maybe TRBD2 (5 bases). The material sequenced was ileum tissue, taken 14 days after transplant. CDR3 coding DNA: TGTGCCAGCAGTTTCGGGCTAGCTAGTCCAGATACGCAGTATTTT. Translated, it gives CASSFGLASPDTQYF.